Listed below are T cell receptor beta chains from one sample, sequenced in a study of cytomegalovirus exposure and HLA in healthy donors. TCRdb's table, derived via immunoSEQ multiplex PCR, lists solely in-frame clones and lacks some. The data show about 200,000 clones, with 82% seen just once and roughly 0.1% held by the top ten. The sample taken for sequencing was PBMCs. The receptors stem from a boy younger than 10 in good health and CMV-seronegative. Both conserved end residues are part of each CDR3. The D gene is left open where the match is weak. Size values are once, few and many counts, or a class for expanded clones, and some rows have none.

TRBD1	-	TRBJ1-2	TRBV13	CASSLWTGTNYGYTF	TGTGCCAGCAGCTTGTGGACAGGGACCAACTATGGCTACACCTTC
-	few	TRBJ2-2	TRBV9	CASSVAIHTGELFF	TGTGCCAGCAGCGTAGCCATCCACACCGGGGAGCTGTTTTTT
-	-	TRBJ2-1	TRBV7-2	CASSLRSRDEQFF	TGTGCCAGCAGCTTAAGGAGTCGCGATGAGCAGTTCTTC
-	-	TRBJ2-7	TRBV5-4	CASSPFGDEQYF	TGTGCCAGCAGCCCATTCGGGGACGAGCAGTACTTC
-	-	TRBJ1-2	TRBV5-4	CASRLSALANYGYTF	TGTGCCAGCAGACTATCGGCCCTGGCTAACTATGGCTACACCTTC
-	-	TRBJ1-2	TRBV6-6	CASRGGGGYTF	TGTGCCAGCAGGGGAGGGGGGGGCTACACCTTC
-	-	TRBJ1-2	TRBV28	CASGRGGYTF	TGTGCCAGCGGAAGGGGAGGCTACACCTTC
-	-	TRBJ2-7	TRBV7-2	CASSLAPQAYEQYF	TGTGCCAGCAGCTTAGCGCCACAGGCCTACGAGCAGTACTTC
-	-	TRBJ2-7	TRBV2	CASSSTFGDEQYF	TGTGCCAGCAGTTCGACATTCGGGGACGAGCAGTACTTC
-	once	TRBJ1-2	TRBV6-5	CASYPGGGGYTF	TGTGCCAGCTACCCGGGGGGTGGTGGCTACACCTTC
-	few	TRBJ2-5	TRBV7-2	CASSPTYQETQYF	TGTGCCAGCAGCCCTACGTACCAAGAGACCCAGTACTTC
-	-	TRBJ2-2	TRBV7-9	CAGVYRADTGELFF	TGTGCCGGAGTGTACAGGGCGGACACCGGGGAGCTGTTTTTT
TRBD1	-	TRBJ1-1	TRBV7-8	CASMGTGNTEAFF	TGTGCCAGCATGGGGACAGGGAACACTGAAGCTTTCTTT
TRBD1	-	TRBJ1-4	TRBV4-1	CASSQAGTGVATNEKLFF	TGCGCCAGCAGCCAAGCAGGGACAGGGGTAGCAACTAATGAAAAACTGTTTTTT
-	few	TRBJ1-5	TRBV6-6	CASGPNQGSNQPQHF	TGTGCCAGCGGGCCGAACCAGGGAAGCAATCAGCCCCAGCATTTT
-	-	TRBJ1-1	TRBV11-1	CASSSGLGTEAFF	TGTGCCAGCAGCTCAGGGCTGGGGACTGAAGCTTTCTTT
-	-	TRBJ1-4	TRBV11-2	CASSTIGEKLFF	TGTGCCAGCAGCACCATCGGTGAAAAACTGTTTTTT
-	-	TRBJ1-2	TRBV7-9	CASSDTPGKSNYGYTF	TGTGCCAGCAGCGATACCCCAGGGAAATCTAACTATGGCTACACCTTC
TRBD2	once	TRBJ2-1	TRBV5-4	CASSYIPYSGGAVNEQFF	TGTGCCAGCAGCTACATACCCTATAGCGGGGGGGCTGTCAATGAGCAGTTCTTC
-	-	TRBJ1-6	TRBV27	CASRDRGAGSPLHF	TGTGCCAGCAGGGACCGGGGGGCCGGTTCACCCCTCCACTTT
-	-	TRBJ2-7	TRBV23-1	CASSQSSGQGRPYEQYF	TGCGCCAGCAGTCAATCCTCAGGGCAGGGTCGCCCCTACGAGCAGTACTTC
-	-	TRBJ2-5	TRBV19	CASSIGAAQETQYF	TGTGCCAGTAGTATAGGGGCAGCCCAAGAGACCCAGTACTTC
TRBD1	-	TRBJ1-1	TRBV25-1	CASSAPRDSSSPTEAFF	TGTGCCAGCAGTGCGCCACGGGACAGCTCATCTCCCACTGAAGCTTTCTTT
TRBD2	-	TRBJ2-5	TRBV7-9	CASSWGGEETQYF	TGTGCCAGCAGCTGGGGAGGGGAGGAGACCCAGTACTTC
TRBD2	-	TRBJ2-1	TRBV11-3	CASSLDSGGEQFF	TGTGCCAGCAGCTTAGATAGCGGGGGGGAGCAGTTCTTC